This T cell receptor (beta chain) was sequenced during a study of blood T cell repertoires in COVID-19 (dated by TCRdb to 2018 to 2020). Regarding the complete study: The collaborator samples originated in the United States, Italy and Spain and spanned the acute and convalescent phases of COVID-19. The material from the prospective study consisted of cDNA or gDNA derived from T cells, B-cell-depleted T cells, or PBMCs. Deeply sampled blood TCRbeta repertoires from subjects exposed to, actively infected with, or recovered from COVID-19 were included in the dataset. A freely available public database, intended as a resource for researchers studying the immune response to SARS-CoV-2, is where the repertoires were released. Samples were obtained from the ongoing ImmuneRACE study (first 160 participants) and from 1,000 to 1,500 subjects provided by 6 global collaborators. A de-identified subject ID, COVID-19 status, age in years and sex were almost always included in the sample metadata. Where HLA class I and class II types were available, the types were taken from metadata supplied by the sample provider, not from assay-based typing.

The immunoSEQ Assay, a bias-controlled multiplex PCR, was used to amplify TCRbeta CDR3 regions from genomic DNA. As for how the authors treated the data: The number of nucleated cells in each sample was estimated by amplification of reference gene primers within the assay. To quantify the absolute abundance of each unique TCRbeta CDR3 rearrangement, sequence reads were collapsed and filtered. For each sample, productive Simpson clonality was calculated by taking the square root of Simpson's diversity index across productive rearrangements. TCRdb holds this immuneACCESS table with in-frame rearrangements only. Some clones are missing; in checked studies, unresolved V genes explain under half, and the rest has no known cause. V, J and clone size were drawn from that table, and D and trimming were deduced from the DNA. The sample contains about 250,000 clones, 88% of them found a single time. About 1% of the sample lies in the top ten.

Samples from volunteer blood donors who had recovered from COVID-19 were contributed by a second Seattle source. Each collaborating institution followed its own protocols to collect whole blood in K2EDTA tubes. For TCRbeta analysis, collaborators shipped samples in one of three forms: frozen whole blood, isolated PBMCs, or DNA extracted from either of those sample types. CDR1 ENHRY and CDR2 SYGVKD were looked up in the germline V gene. The CDR3 runs 18 amino acids, cysteine and phenylalanine included. The kept DNA is CDR3 alone, 54 bases in frame from the first base. At the junction V is shortened by 6 bases and J by 1 base; bases outside the gene matches: 10. Broad study findings and their caveats: How much clinical and demographic metadata was included differed by source and by participant, and the metadata was provided uncurated.

Worth noting for this clone: It has no known antigen specificity. Base qualities are not provided; no much larger clone lies one nucleotide away.

This chain joins TRBV10-3 to TRBJ2-1; 12 central bases correspond to TRBD2. The sequenced sample was peripheral blood. The source is a woman in her thirties or forties who had recovered from COVID-19. This receptor has the CDR3 CAIRTSGRSEGSYNEQFF. The DNA is as follows: TGTGCCATCAGAACTAGCGGGAGGTCAGAAGGGTCCTACAATGAGCAGTTCTTC.